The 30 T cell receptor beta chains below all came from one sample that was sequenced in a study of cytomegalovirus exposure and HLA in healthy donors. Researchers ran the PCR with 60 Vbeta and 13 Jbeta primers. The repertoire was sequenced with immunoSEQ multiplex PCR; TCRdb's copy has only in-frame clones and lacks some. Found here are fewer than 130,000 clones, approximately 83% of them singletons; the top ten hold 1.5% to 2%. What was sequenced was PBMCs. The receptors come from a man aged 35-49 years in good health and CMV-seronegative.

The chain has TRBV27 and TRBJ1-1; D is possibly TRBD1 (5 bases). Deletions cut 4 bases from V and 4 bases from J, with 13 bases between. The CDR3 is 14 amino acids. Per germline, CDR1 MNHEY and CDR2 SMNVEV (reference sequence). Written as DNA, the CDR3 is TGTGCCAGCAGTTCCCTCGGGGGGACCACTGAAGCTTTCTTT. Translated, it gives CASSSLGGTTEAFF.

The CDR3 sequence: CASSYSAGGTYEQYF. For the CDR3, the DNA is TGTGCCAGCAGTTACTCAGCAGGGGGAACCTACGAGCAGTACTTC. The chain employs TRBV6-5 and TRBJ2-7; 7 nucleotides line up with TRBD1. With 0 bases clipped from V and 2 bases from J, the junction kept 4 bases outside the gene matches. This CDR3 has 15 amino acids. Per germline, CDR1 MNHEY and CDR2 SVGAGI.

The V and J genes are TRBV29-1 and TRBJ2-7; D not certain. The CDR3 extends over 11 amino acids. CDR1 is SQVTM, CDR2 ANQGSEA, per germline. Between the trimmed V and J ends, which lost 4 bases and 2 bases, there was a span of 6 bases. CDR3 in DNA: TGCAGCGTTGGGCATACCTACGAGCAGTACTTC. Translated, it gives CSVGHTYEQYF.

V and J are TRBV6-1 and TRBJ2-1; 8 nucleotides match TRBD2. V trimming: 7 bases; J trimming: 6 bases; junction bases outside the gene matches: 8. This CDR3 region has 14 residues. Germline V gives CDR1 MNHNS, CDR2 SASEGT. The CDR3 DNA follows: TGTGCCAGCACTATGGGGACTAGATCCAATGAGCAGTTCTTC. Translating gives CASTMGTRSNEQFF.

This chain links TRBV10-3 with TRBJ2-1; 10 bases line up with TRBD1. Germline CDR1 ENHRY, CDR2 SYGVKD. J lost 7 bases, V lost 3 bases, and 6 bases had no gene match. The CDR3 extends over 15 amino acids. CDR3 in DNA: TGTGCCATCAGTGACCCCCGGGACAGGGGTAATGAGCAGTTCTTC. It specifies CAISDPRDRGNEQFF.

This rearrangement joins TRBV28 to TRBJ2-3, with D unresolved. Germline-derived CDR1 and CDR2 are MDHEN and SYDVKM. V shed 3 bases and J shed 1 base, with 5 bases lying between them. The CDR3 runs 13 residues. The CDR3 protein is CASSFTGTDTQYF. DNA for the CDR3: TGTGCCAGCAGTTTTACAGGCACAGATACGCAGTATTTT.

CDR3 loop: CASRPTGESNQPQHF. In DNA, the CDR3 is TGTGCCAGCAGGCCAACAGGGGAGAGCAATCAGCCCCAGCATTTT. The V gene is TRBV6-5, the J gene TRBJ1-5; the match to TRBD1 covers 7 bases. There are 15 residues in the CDR3. The V and J ends lost 6 bases and 1 base, in that order; junction bases with no gene match: 6. Looked up from germline, CDR1 is MNHEY and CDR2 is SVGAGI.

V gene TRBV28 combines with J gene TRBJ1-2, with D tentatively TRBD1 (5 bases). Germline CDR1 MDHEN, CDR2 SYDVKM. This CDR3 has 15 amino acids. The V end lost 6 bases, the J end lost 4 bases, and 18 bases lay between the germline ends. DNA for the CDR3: TGTGCCAGCAGCCCCGGGCTGGGAAGGGGCTATGGCTACACCTTC. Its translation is CASSPGLGRGYGYTF.

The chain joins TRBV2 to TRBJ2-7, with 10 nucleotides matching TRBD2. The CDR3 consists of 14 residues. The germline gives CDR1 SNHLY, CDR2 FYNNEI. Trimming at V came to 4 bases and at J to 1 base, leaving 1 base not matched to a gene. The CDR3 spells CASSVSGGSYEQYF. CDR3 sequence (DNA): TGTGCCAGCAGTGTTAGCGGGGGGTCCTACGAGCAGTACTTC.

The CDR3, as DNA: TGTGCCAGCACAAACGGACAGGCGAATAATGGCTACACCTTC. Translating it yields CASTNGQANNGYTF. The V and J genes are TRBV25-1 and TRBJ1-2; TRBD1 agrees at 7 bases. This CDR3 is 14 amino acids long. Unmatched junction bases numbered 11, after V lost 7 bases and J lost 6 bases. Germline V lookup: CDR1 MGHDK, CDR2 SYGVNS.

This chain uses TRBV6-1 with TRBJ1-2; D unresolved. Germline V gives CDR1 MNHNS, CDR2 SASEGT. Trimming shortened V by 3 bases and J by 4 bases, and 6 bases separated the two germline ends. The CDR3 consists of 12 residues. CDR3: CASSELLYGYTF. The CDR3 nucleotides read TGTGCCAGCAGTGAGCTACTCTATGGCTACACCTTC.

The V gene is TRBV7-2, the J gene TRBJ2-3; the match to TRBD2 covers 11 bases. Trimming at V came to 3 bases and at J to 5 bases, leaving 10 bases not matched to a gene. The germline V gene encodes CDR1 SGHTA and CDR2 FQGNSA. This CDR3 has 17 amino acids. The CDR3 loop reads CASSFSFSGGARDTQYF. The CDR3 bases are TGTGCCAGCAGCTTTTCCTTTAGCGGGGGGGCAAGAGATACGCAGTATTTT.

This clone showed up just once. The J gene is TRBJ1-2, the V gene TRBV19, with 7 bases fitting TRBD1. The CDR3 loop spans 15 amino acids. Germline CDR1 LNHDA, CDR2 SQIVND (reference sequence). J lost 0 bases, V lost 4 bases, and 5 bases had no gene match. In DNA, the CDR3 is TGTGCCAGTAGTACTGCCGGGACAGCTAACTATGGCTACACCTTC. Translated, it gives CASSTAGTANYGYTF. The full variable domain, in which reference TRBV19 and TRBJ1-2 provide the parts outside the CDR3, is DGGITQSPKYLFRKEGQNVTLSCEQNLNHDAMYWYRQDPGQGLRLIYYSQIVNDFQKGDIAEGYSVSREKKESFPLTVTSAQKNPTAFYLCASSTAGTANYGYTFGSGTRLTVV.

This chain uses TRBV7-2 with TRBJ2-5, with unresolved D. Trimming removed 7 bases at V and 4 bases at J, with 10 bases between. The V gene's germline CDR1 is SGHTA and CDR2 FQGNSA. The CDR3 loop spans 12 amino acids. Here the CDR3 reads CASTQSVETQYF. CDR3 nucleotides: TGTGCCAGCACCCAGTCTGTAGAGACCCAGTACTTC.

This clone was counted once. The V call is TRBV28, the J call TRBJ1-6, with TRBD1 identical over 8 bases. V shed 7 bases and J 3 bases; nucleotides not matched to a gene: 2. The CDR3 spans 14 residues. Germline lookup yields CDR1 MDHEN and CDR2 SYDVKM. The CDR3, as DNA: TGTGCCAGCACAGGGGGCTTCTATAATTCACCCCTCCACTTT. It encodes CASTGGFYNSPLHF.

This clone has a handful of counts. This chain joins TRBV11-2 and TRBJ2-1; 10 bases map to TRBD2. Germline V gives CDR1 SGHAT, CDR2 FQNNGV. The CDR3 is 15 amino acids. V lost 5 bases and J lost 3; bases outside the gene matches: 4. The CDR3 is CASSLSGGFYNEQFF. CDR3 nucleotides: TGTGCCAGCAGCCTTAGCGGGGGGTTCTACAATGAGCAGTTCTTC.

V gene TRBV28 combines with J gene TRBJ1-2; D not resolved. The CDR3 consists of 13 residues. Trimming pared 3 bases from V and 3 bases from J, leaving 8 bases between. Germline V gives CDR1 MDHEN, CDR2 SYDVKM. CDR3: CASSLRAHYGYTF. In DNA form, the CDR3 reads TGTGCCAGCAGTTTGCGGGCACACTATGGCTACACCTTC.

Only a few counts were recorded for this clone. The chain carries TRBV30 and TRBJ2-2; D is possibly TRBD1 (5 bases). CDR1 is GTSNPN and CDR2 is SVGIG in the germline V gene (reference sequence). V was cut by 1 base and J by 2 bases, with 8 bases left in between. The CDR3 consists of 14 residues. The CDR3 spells CAWSAQENTGELFF. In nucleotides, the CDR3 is TGTGCCTGGAGTGCACAGGAAAACACCGGGGAGCTGTTTTTT. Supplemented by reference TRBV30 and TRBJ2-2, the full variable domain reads SQTIHQWPATLVQPVGSPLSLECTVEGTSNPNLYWYRQAAGRGLQLLFYSVGIGQISSEVPQNLSASRPQDRQFILSSKKLLLSDSGFYLCAWSAQENTGELFFGEGSRLTVL.

In nucleotides, the CDR3 is TGTGCCAGCAGTGAAAACACAGCCTCTGGAAACACCATATATTTT. It is translated as CASSENTASGNTIYF. V and J are TRBV6-1 and TRBJ1-3; D is undetermined. Trimming cost V 2 bases and J 0 bases, with 8 bases left between them. The CDR3 runs to 15 residues. Germline V gene sequence: CDR1 MNHNS, CDR2 SASEGT.

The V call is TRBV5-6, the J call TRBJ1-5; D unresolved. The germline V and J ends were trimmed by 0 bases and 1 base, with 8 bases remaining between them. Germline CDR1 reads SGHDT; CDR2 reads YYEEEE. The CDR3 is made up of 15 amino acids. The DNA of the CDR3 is TGTGCCAGCAGCTTGGGGCAGACAAGCAATCAGCCCCAGCATTTT. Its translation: CASSLGQTSNQPQHF.

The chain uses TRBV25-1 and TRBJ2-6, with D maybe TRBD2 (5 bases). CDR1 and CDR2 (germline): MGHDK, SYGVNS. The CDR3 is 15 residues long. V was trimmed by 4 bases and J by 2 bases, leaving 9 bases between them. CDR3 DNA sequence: TGTGCCAGCAGTGTCGGGGTAGCTGGGGCCAACGTCCTGACTTTC. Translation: CASSVGVAGANVLTF.

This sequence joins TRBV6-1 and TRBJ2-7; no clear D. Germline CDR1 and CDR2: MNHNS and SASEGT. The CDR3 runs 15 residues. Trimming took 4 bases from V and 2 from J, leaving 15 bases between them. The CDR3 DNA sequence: TGTGCCAGCAGTGTAGCCCCCGACACGACCTACGAGCAGTACTTC. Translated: CASSVAPDTTYEQYF.

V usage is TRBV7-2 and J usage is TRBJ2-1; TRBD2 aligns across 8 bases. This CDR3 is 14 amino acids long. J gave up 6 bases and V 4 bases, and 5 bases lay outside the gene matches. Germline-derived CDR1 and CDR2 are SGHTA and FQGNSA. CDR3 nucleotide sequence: TGTGCCAGCAGCTCGGGGGGGTACGGCAATGAGCAGTTCTTC. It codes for CASSSGGYGNEQFF.

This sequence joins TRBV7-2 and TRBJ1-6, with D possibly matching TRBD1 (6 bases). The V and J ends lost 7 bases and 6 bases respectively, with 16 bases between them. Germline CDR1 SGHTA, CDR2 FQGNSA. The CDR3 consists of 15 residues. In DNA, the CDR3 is TGTGCCAGCACCCCCACAGGGAGTGGTAATTCACCCCTCCACTTT. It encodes CASTPTGSGNSPLHF.

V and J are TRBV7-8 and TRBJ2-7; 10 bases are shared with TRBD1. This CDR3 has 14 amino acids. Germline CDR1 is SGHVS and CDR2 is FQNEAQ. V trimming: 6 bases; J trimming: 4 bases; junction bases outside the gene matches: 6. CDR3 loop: CASSRQGAIYEQYF. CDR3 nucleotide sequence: TGTGCCAGCAGTCGACAGGGGGCGATATACGAGCAGTACTTC. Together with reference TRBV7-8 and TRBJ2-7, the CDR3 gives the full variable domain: GAGVSQSPRYKVAKRGQDVALRCDPISGHVSLFWYQQALGQGPEFLTYFQNEAQLDKSGLPSDRFFAERPEGSVSTLKIQRTQQEDSAVYLCASSRQGAIYEQYFGPGTRLTVT.

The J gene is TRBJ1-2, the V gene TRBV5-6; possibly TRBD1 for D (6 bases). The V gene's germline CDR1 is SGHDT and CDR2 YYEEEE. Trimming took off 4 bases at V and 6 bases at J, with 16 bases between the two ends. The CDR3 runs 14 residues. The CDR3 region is CASSRGQILHGYTF. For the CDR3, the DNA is TGTGCCAGCAGCCGAGGACAGATCCTTCATGGCTACACCTTC.

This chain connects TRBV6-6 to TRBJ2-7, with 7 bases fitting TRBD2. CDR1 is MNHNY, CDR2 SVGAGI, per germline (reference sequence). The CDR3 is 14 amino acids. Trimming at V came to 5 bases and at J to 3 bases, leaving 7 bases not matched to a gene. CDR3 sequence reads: CASSRSGANYEQYF. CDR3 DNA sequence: TGTGCCAGCAGTCGGAGCGGGGCGAACTACGAGCAGTACTTC.

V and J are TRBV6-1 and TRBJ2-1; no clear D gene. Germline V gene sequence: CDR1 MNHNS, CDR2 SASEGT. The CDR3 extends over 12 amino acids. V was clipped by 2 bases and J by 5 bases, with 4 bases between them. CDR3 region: CASSETDNEQFF. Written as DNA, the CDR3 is TGTGCCAGCAGTGAAACGGACAATGAGCAGTTCTTC.

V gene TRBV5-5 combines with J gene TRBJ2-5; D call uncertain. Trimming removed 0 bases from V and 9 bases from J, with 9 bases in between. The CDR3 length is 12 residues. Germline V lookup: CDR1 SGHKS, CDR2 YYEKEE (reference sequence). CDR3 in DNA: TGTGCCAGCAGCTTGGAGTACCAGGCCCAGTACTTC. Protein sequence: CASSLEYQAQYF.

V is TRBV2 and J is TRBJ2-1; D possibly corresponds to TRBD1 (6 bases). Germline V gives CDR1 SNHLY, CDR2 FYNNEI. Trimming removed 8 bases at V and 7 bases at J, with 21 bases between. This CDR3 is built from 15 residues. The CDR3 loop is CASCFTGQGRNEQFF. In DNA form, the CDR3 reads TGTGCCAGCTGCTTCACAGGGCAGGGGAGAAATGAGCAGTTCTTC.